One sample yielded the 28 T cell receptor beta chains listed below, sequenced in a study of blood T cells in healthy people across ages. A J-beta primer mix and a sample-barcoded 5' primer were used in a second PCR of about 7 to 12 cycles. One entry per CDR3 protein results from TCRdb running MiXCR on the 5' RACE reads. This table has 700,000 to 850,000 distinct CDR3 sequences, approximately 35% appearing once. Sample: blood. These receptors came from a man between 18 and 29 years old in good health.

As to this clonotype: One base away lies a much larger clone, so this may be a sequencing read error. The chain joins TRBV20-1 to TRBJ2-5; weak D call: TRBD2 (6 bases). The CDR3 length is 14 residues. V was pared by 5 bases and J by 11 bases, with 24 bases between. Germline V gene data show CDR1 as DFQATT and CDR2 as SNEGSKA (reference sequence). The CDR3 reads CSAREMRGWDEQYF. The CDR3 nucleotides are TGCAGTGCTCGGGAGATGAGGGGCTGGGATGAGCAGTACTTC.

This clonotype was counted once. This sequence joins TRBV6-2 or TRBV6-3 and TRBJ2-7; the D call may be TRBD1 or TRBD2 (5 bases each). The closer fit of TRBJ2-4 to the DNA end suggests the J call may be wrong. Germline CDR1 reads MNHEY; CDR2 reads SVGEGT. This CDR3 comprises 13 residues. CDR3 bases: TGTGCCAGCAGTATTATCGGGGACAACATTCAGTACTTC. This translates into CASSIIGDNIQYF.

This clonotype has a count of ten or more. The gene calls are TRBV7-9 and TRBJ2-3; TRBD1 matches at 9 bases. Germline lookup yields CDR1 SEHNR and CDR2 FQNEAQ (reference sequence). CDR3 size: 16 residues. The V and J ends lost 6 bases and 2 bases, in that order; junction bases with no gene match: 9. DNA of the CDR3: TGTGCCAGCAGGCGGACAGGGGTTCCCTACACAGATACGCAGTATTTT. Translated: CASRRTGVPYTDTQYF.

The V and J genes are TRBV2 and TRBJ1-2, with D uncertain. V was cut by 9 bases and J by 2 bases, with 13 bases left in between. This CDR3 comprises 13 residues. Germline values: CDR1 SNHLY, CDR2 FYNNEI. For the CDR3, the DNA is TGTGCCAGTGGAGGGCAGGTGAACTATGGCTACACCTTC. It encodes CASGGQVNYGYTF.

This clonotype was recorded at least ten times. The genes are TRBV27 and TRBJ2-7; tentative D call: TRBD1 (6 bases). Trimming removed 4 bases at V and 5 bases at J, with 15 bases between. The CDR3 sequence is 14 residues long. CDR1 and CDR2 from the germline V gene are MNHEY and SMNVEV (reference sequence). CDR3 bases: TGTGCCAGCAGTTCTCTACCTGGGGGCCACGAGCAGTACTTC. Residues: CASSSLPGGHEQYF.

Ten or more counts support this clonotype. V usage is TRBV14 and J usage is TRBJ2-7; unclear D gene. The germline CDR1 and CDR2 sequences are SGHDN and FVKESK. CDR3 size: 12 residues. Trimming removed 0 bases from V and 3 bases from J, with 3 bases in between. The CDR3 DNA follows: TGTGCCAGCAGCCAAGATTTCTACGAGCAGTACTTC. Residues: CASSQDFYEQYF.

The CDR3 DNA sequence: TGCGCCAGCAGCTTGGGTGGGGCGATGAACACTGAAGCTTTCTTT. It specifies CASSLGGAMNTEAFF. The V gene is TRBV5-1, the J gene TRBJ1-1, with D maybe TRBD1 (5 bases). Germline V lookup: CDR1 SGHRS, CDR2 YFSETQ. With 0 bases removed from V and 0 bases from J, the gap between germline ends came to 9 bases. This CDR3 has 15 amino acids.

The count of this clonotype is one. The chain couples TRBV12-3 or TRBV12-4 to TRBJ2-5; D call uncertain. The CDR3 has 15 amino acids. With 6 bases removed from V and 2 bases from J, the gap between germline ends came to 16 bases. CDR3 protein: CASSLGFGPQETQYF. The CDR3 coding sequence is TGTGCCAGCAGCCTTGGCTTCGGTCCGCAAGAGACCCAGTACTTC.

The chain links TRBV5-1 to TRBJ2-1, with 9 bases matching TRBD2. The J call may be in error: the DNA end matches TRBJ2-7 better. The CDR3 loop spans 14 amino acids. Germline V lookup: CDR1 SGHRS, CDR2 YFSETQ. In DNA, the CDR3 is TGCGCCAGCAGCTTCTGTAGCGGGGGCAGTGAGCAGTACTTC. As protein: CASSFCSGGSEQYF.

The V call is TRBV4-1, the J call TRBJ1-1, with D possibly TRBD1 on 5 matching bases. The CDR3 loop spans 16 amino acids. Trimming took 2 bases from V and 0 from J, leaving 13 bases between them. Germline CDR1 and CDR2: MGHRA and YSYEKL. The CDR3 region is CASSQQVYRLNTEAFF. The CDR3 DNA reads TGCGCCAGCAGCCAACAGGTCTACAGGCTGAACACTGAAGCTTTCTTT.

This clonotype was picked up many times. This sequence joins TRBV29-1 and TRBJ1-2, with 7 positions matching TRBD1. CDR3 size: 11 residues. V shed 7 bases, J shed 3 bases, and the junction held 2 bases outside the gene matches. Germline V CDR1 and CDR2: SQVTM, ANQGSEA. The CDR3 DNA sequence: TGCAGCGGCAGGGGGTACTATGGCTACACCTTC. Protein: CSGRGYYGYTF.

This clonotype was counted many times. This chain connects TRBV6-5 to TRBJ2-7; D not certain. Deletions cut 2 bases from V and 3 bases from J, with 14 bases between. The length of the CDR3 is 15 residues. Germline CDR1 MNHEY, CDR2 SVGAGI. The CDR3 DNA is TGTGCCAGCAGTTACCTTGGCGGAATCTACTACGAGCAGTACTTC. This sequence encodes CASSYLGGIYYEQYF.

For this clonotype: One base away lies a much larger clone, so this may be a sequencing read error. In DNA form, the CDR3 reads TGCGCCAGCAGCTTGAGGGACGGAGCATACAATGAGCAGTACTTC. Its protein is CASSLRDGAYNEQYF. The rearrangement joins TRBV5-1 to TRBJ2-7; the D gene could be TRBD1 or TRBD2 (5 bases each). This CDR3 is 15 amino acids long. Trimming pared 1 base from V and 7 bases from J, leaving 18 bases between. From germline, CDR1 is SGHRS and CDR2 YFSETQ.

Here the CDR3 DNA reads TGTGCCAGCAGCTTTTCACAACGGGAAGCTTTCTTT. This sequence encodes CASSFSQREAFF. The chain carries TRBV13 and TRBJ1-1; D is unresolved. Trimming took off 3 bases at V and 8 bases at J, with 10 bases between the two ends. Germline CDR1 reads PRHDT; CDR2 reads FYEKMQ (reference sequence). This CDR3 region has 12 residues.

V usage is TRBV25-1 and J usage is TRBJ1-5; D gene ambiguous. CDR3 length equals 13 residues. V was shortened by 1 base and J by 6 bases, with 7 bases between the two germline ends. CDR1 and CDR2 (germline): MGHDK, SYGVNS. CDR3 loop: CASSELEGQPQHF. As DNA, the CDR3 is TGTGCCAGCAGTGAATTGGAGGGTCAGCCCCAGCATTTT.

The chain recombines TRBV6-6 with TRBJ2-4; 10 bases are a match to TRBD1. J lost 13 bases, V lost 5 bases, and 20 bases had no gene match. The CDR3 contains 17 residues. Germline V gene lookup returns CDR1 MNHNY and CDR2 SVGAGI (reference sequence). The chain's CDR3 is CASSTYSTGTGDSGQYF. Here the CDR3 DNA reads TGTGCCAGCAGTACATATTCGACCGGGACAGGGGATTCTGGGCAGTACTTC.

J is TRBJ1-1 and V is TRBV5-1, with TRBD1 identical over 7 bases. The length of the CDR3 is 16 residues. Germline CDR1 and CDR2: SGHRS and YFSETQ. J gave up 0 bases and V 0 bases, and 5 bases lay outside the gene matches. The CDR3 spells CASSLAADRMNTEAFF. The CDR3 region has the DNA TGCGCCAGCAGCTTGGCCGCGGACAGGATGAACACTGAAGCTTTCTTT. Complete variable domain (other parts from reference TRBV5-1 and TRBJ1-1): KAGVTQTPRYLIKTRGQQVTLSCSPISGHRSVSWYQQTPGQGLQFLFEYFSETQRNKGNFPGRFSGRQFSNSRSEMNVSTLELGDSALYLCASSLAADRMNTEAFFGQGTRLTVV.

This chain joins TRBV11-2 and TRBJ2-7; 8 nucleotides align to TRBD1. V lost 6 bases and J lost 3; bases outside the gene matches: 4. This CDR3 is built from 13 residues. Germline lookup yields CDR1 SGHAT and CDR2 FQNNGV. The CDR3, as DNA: TGTGCCAGCAGGAACACAGGGGGCTACGAGCAGTACTTC. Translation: CASRNTGGYEQYF.

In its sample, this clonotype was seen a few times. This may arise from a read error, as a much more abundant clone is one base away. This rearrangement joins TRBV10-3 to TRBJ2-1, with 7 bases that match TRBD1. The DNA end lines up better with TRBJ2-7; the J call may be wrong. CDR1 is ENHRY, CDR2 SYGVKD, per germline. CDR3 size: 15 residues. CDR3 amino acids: CAIRGQSYSYNEQYF. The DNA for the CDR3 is TGTGCCATCAGGGGACAGTCCTACTCCTACAATGAGCAGTACTTC.

Here the CDR3 DNA reads TGCAGTGCTAGAGATCTGGACTCAGCGGGGGGGCCGTGCGAGCAGTACTTC. Protein sequence: CSARDLDSAGGPCEQYF. The chain links TRBV20-1 to TRBJ2-1, with TRBD2 matching 10 bases. The end of the DNA aligns better with TRBJ2-7, so the J call may be wrong. Germline V CDR1 and CDR2: DFQATT, SNEGSKA (reference sequence). The CDR3 has 17 residues.

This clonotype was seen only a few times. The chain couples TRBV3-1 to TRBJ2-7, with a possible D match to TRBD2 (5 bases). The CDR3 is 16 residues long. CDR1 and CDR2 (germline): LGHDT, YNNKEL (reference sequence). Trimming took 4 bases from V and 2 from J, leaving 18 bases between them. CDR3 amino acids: CASSLRWAAVPYEQYF. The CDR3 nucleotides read TGTGCCAGCAGCCTAAGGTGGGCAGCGGTCCCCTACGAGCAGTACTTC.

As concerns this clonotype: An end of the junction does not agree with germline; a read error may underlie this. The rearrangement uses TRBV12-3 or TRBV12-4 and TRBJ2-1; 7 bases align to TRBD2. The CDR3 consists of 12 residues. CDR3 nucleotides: TGTGCCAGCTCACGGGACTACGATGAGCAGTTCTTC. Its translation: CASSRDYDEQFF.

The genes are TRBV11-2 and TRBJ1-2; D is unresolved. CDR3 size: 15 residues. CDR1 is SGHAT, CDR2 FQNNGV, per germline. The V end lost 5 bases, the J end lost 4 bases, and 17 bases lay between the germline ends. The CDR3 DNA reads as TGTGCCAGCAGCCCCTCCCCGGGAGGCCTCTATGGCTACACCTTC. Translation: CASSPSPGGLYGYTF.

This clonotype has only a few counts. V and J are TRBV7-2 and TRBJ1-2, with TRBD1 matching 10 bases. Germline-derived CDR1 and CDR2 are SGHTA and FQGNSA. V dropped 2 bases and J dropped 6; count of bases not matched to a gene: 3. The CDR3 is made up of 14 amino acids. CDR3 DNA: TGTGCCAGCAGCTTACGACAGGGGGCGAATGGCTACACCTTC. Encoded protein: CASSLRQGANGYTF.

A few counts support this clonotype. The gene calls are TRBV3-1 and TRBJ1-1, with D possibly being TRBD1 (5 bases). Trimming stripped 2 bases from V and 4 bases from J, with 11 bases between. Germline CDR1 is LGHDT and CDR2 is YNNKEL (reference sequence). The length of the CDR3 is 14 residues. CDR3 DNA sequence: TGTGCCAGCAGCCAACCAGGGTTGCGCACTGAAGCTTTCTTT. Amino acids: CASSQPGLRTEAFF.

DNA of the CDR3: TGTGCCAGCAGTGCAACAGGGGTCTACGAGCAGTACTTC. The encoded protein is CASSATGVYEQYF. The chain carries TRBV6-2 or TRBV6-3 and TRBJ2-7; 7 nucleotides align to TRBD1. The CDR3 contains 13 residues. Trimming removed 5 bases from V and 3 bases from J; junction bases left unmatched: 4. Germline V lookup: CDR1 MNHEY, CDR2 SVGEGT.

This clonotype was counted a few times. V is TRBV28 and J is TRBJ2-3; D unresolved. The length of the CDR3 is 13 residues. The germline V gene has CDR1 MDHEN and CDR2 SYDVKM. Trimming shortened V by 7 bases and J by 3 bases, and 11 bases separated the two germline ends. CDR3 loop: CASNLGRTDTQYF. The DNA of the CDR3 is TGTGCCAGCAATCTCGGGCGGACAGATACGCAGTATTTT.

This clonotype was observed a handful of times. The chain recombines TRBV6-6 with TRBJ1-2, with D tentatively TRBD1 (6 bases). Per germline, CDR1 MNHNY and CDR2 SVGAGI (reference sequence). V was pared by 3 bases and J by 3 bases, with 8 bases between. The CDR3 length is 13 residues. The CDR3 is CASSYRTDYGYTF. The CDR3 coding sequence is TGTGCCAGCAGTTATCGGACAGACTATGGCTACACCTTC.